A single sample gave rise to the 10 T cell receptor beta chains below, sequenced in a study of T cell clones after liver transplantation. This table comes from immunoSEQ multiplex PCR, and its TCRdb copy is limited to in-frame clones, with some not included. The sample lists approximately 9,300 clones; around 70% were seen once. The sequencing used CD8+ T cells from blood, collected at the approximately 15-month timepoint. These receptors were obtained from a human patient who received a liver transplant. These T cells may partly come from the graft donor.

The J gene is TRBJ2-5, the V gene TRBV7-2; no firm D call. The CDR3 extends over 14 amino acids. In germline, CDR1 is SGHTA, CDR2 FQGNSA. Trimming took off 5 bases at V and 5 bases at J, with 15 bases between the two ends. DNA for the CDR3: TGTGCCAGCAGCCCTTCGGTTTCCATCGAGACCCAGTACTTC. Its protein product is CASSPSVSIETQYF. The full variable domain, its missing parts supplied by reference TRBV7-2 and TRBJ2-5, is GAGVSQSPSNKVTEKGKDVELRCDPISGHTALYWYRQSLGQGLEFLIYFQGNSAPDKSGLPSDRFSAERTGGSVSTLTIQRTQQEDSAVYLCASSPSVSIETQYFGPGTRLLVL.

The chain has TRBV19 and TRBJ2-7; D might be TRBD1 (5 bases). The CDR3 runs 14 residues. Per the germline V gene, CDR1 is LNHDA and CDR2 is SQIVND (reference sequence). The ends were cut back, 5 bases at V and 0 bases at J, with 11 bases in the middle. The CDR3: CASSPTDNSYEQYV. The CDR3 DNA follows: TGTGCCAGTAGTCCGACGGACAACTCCTACGAGCAGTACGTC.

The genes are TRBV4-1 and TRBJ1-6; D gene unclear. The CDR3 is 16 residues long. Trimming removed 2 bases at V and 0 bases at J, with 8 bases between. From germline, CDR1 is MGHRA and CDR2 YSYEKL. CDR3: CASSQMQSSYNSPLHF. CDR3 bases: TGCGCCAGCAGCCAAATGCAAAGCTCCTATAATTCACCCCTCCACTTT.

The CDR3 spells CASSTEGTSGTGIDTQYF. CDR3 DNA: TGTGCCAGCAGCACAGAGGGTACTAGCGGGACTGGGATAGATACGCAGTATTTT. The chain carries TRBV7-4 and TRBJ2-3; 10 positions match TRBD2. This CDR3 region has 18 residues. CDR1 SGHVT and CDR2 SQSDAQ come from the germline V gene. V was clipped by 5 bases and J by 5 bases; unmatched bases: 16.

The chain carries TRBV6-1 and TRBJ1-1; TRBD1 might be the D (5 bases). The V end lost 1 base, the J end lost 6 bases, and 9 bases lay between the germline ends. Germline CDR1 MNHNS, CDR2 SASEGT. This CDR3 has 13 residues. The CDR3 DNA follows: TGTGCCAGCAGTGAAGTTGGGGGTCCTGAAGCTTTCTTT. As protein: CASSEVGGPEAFF.

V and J are TRBV27 and TRBJ1-1, with a weak D call TRBD1 (6 bases). CDR1 and CDR2 (germline): MNHEY, SMNVEV (reference sequence). V gave up 6 bases and J gave up 2 bases, with 10 bases separating them. The CDR3 totals 13 residues. CDR3 bases: TGTGCCAGCAGCCGGACAGTTAACACTGAAGCTTTCTTT. Its protein product is CASSRTVNTEAFF.

This clone was detected a few times. The chain couples TRBV27 to TRBJ1-5; D is ambiguous. CDR3 length: 13 residues. The V end was cut by 5 bases, the J end by 4 bases, with 9 bases between. Germline V gene lookup returns CDR1 MNHEY and CDR2 SMNVEV (reference sequence). CDR3 nucleotide sequence: TGTGCCAGCAGTCCGTCCTTTAATCAGCCCCAGCATTTT. Translating it yields CASSPSFNQPQHF.

The chain uses TRBV7-8 and TRBJ1-1; possible D gene TRBD1, 5 bases. The CDR3 extends over 11 amino acids. Germline CDR1 and CDR2: SGHVS and FQNEAQ. Trimming took off 5 bases at V and 6 bases at J, with 7 bases between the two ends. This CDR3 is CASSGGAEAFF. The CDR3 region has the DNA TGTGCCAGCAGCGGGGGGGCTGAAGCTTTCTTT.

This clone was found a few times. The chain employs TRBV29-1 and TRBJ2-5; D perhaps matches TRBD2 (6 bases). CDR1 is SQVTM and CDR2 is ANQGSEA in the germline V gene. V was clipped by 5 bases and J by 2 bases, with 18 bases between them. There are 15 residues in the CDR3. The CDR3 protein is CSVIGGDTGQETQYF. CDR3 nucleotides: TGCAGCGTTATCGGCGGGGATACGGGGCAAGAGACCCAGTACTTC.

Points on this clone: With a far larger clone one base away, a read error is the likely cause. This sample includes further DNA sequences coding for the same CDR3. The rearrangement uses TRBV7-2 and TRBJ2-7; a possible D gene is TRBD1 (6 bases). Germline lookup yields CDR1 SGHTA and CDR2 FQGNSA. This CDR3 has 14 residues. The V end lost 1 base, the J end lost 4 bases, and 11 bases lay between the germline ends. CDR3 region: CASSLEGVGYEQYF. The CDR3 coding sequence is TGTGCCAGCAGCTTAGAGGGGGTCGGTTACGAGCAGTACTTC.